This T cell receptor beta chain derives from a study of Graves' ophthalmopathy and Graves' hyperthyroidism. Study-level information: Before any treatment, peripheral blood was taken at the initial diagnosis. The study's findings and limits: Sensitivity reached roughly 71% and specificity about 78% when the model predicted ophthalmopathy progression.

This clonotype was seen repeatedly, ten times or more. No antigen is known for it. Scientists amplified the TCR beta CDR3 regions from RNA transcripts. First-round RT-PCR employed HTBI primers, with a second-round multiplex PCR after it. TCRdb reanalysed the multiplex PCR reads using MiXCR and keeps one entry per CDR3 protein. The data contain a few hundred thousand distinct CDR3 sequences, 20% to 25% of them singletons. Uncontrolled infections, pregnancy, lactation or other autoimmune diseases led to patient exclusion. Orbital computed tomography, thyroid ultrasound, TRAb, serum thyroxine and clinical symptoms formed the basis of diagnosis. Trimming removed 1 base from V and 0 bases from J; junction bases left unmatched: 18. Germline V gene sequence: CDR1 LGHNT, CDR2 FRNRAP. The CDR3 has 21 amino acids.

The sample consisted of peripheral blood. The source is a woman between 18 and 29 years old with stable Graves' hyperthyroidism. The V call is TRBV12-5, the J call TRBJ2-4; 7 bases fit TRBD2. The CDR3 is CASGLAPPWEGLIVAKNIQYF. CDR3 nucleotide sequence: TGTGCTAGTGGTTTGGCCCCTCCATGGGAGGGCCTTATTGTAGCCAAAAACATTCAGTACTTC. Based on the CDR3 plus reference TRBV12-5 and TRBJ2-4, the full variable domain is DARVTQTPRHKVTEMGQEVTMRCQPILGHNTVFWYRQTMMQGLELLAYFRNRAPLDDSGMPKDRFSAEMPDATLATLKIQPSEPRDSAVYFCASGLAPPWEGLIVAKNIQYFGAGTRLSVL.